This is a list of T cell receptor beta chains from one sample in a study of blood T cell repertoires in COVID-19. TCRdb keeps only in-frame clones here, not all; method: immunoSEQ multiplex PCR. The sample consists of approximately 220,000 clones, approximately 86% of them appearing once. The source material was PBMCs or T cells enriched from blood (not recorded which). All receptors derive from a woman younger than 45 who had been exposed to COVID-19. CDR3s leave out the opening cysteine and the closing phenylalanine or tryptophan.

TRBV19	12	TRBJ2-2	ASSGQLGTGELF
TRBV2	10	TRBJ2-1	ASTREYNEQF
TRBV5-6	11	TRBJ1-1	ASSLALEVEAF
TRBV5-1	14	TRBJ2-1	ASSLDGGVMNNEQF
TRBV1	12	TRBJ2-3	TNTYGGITDTQY
TRBV7-2	14	TRBJ1-5	ASSLVAGGIDQPQH
TRBV27	13	TRBJ1-6	ASSLGSPGLSPLH
TRBV5-6	13	TRBJ1-5	ASSAVDRGNQPQH
TRBV7-8	13	TRBJ1-4	ASSLARGRNEKLF
TRBV2	13	TRBJ2-1	ASYGTSGGRDEQF
TRBV5-1	14	TRBJ1-3	ASSLGGPSSGNTIY
TRBV7-2	12	TRBJ1-5	ASSLDSSNQPQH
TRBV5-1	14	TRBJ1-1	ASSLAAGQGGTEAF
TRBV29-1	13	TRBJ2-5	SVEDRGGSGETQY
TRBV7-7	13	TRBJ1-3	ASSPLAGAGNTIY
TRBV27	13	TRBJ2-7	ASSPRQGRPGEQY
TRBV19	14	TRBJ1-2	ASSTTGELANYGYT
TRBV28	11	TRBJ1-1	ASRRPPTGEAF
TRBV5-4	10	TRBJ2-7	ARCTAPYEQY
TRBV5-1	15	TRBJ1-1	ASSLRIYGRGNTEAF
TRBV11-3	10	TRBJ2-1	ASSLNGGEQF
TRBV2	13	TRBJ1-2	ASSGQGPLNYGYT
TRBV30	13	TRBJ2-7	AWSREGGGSYEQY
TRBV18	13	TRBJ2-5	ASSPTPGGVETQY
TRBV27	12	TRBJ1-2	ASGPLGGHYGYT
TRBV9	13	TRBJ1-6	ASSGAGNIGSPLH
TRBV5-1	12	TRBJ1-4	ASSPGQVNEKLF
TRBV25-1	13	TRBJ1-2	ASSFGQGRGYGYT
TRBV23-1	15	TRBJ2-1	ASSHSRTSGGYNEQF
TRBV19	13	TRBJ2-2	ASESWGGATGELF
TRBV30	11	TRBJ2-7	AWAWTGGYEQY
TRBV27	11	TRBJ2-1	ASSRKGGGEQF
TRBV3-1/TRBV3-2	12	TRBJ1-3	ASSQGGAGNTIY
TRBV25-1	12	TRBJ1-6	ASSVQAFDSPLH
TRBV2	12	TRBJ2-1	ARGGTGNPNEQF
TRBV7-9	13	TRBJ1-2	ASSSRTGSNYGYT
TRBV7-7	14	TRBJ2-3	ASSPGTSGTTDTQY
TRBV10-3	10	TRBJ2-7	AISESRGEQY
TRBV3-1/TRBV3-2	14	TRBJ2-1	ASSPVSGGSFNEQF
TRBV30	12	TRBJ2-5	ASQPGQGRGTQY